Shown below are 21 T cell receptor beta chains from a single sample sequenced in a study of human T cells and chemical hapten exposure. Time point: pre-sensitization, week 0. Treatment given: therapeutic diphenylcyclopropenone sensitization with weekly scalp DPC. MiXCR was run by TCRdb on the RACE reads, yielding one entry per CDR3 protein. The data show about 270,000 distinct CDR3 sequences, almost 8% seen once. The sequences come from whole blood, collected in connection with sensitization to the hapten diphenylcyclopropenone (DPC). These receptors originate from a man younger than 35 with alopecia areata. Some clones in this sample may be carry-over from other donors' samples.

The rearrangement joins TRBV7-2 to TRBJ1-6; tentatively, D is TRBD1 (6 bases). The length of the CDR3 is 16 residues. V was cut by 5 bases and J by 2 bases, with 13 bases left in between. Germline V gene data show CDR1 as SGHTA and CDR2 as FQGNSA. Written as DNA, the CDR3 is TGTGCCAGCAGCCTGGACAGCTTTACCTATAATTCACCCCTCCACTTT. Residues: CASSLDSFTYNSPLHF.

This clonotype was seen a handful of times. This chain joins TRBV6-5 and TRBJ2-2; 8 bases align to TRBD2. Trimming at V came to 2 bases and at J to 7 bases, leaving 6 bases not matched to a gene. Germline CDR1 and CDR2: MNHEY and SVGAGI. The CDR3 has 15 residues. The CDR3 sequence is CASSYDGGEVGELFF. DNA of the CDR3: TGTGCCAGCAGTTACGACGGGGGGGAAGTCGGGGAGCTGTTTTTT.

This clonotype has only a few counts. V is TRBV6-5 and J is TRBJ1-3, with a tentative D call TRBD1 (5 bases). Trimming removed 2 bases at V and 0 bases at J, with 8 bases between. The CDR3 is made up of 15 amino acids. Germline-derived CDR1 and CDR2 are MNHEY and SVGAGI. Written as DNA, the CDR3 is TGTGCCAGCAGTTACAGTGGGGGCTCTGGAAACACCATATATTTT. Its translation: CASSYSGGSGNTIYF.

V and J are TRBV7-2 and TRBJ1-1; no clear D. V lost 6 bases and J 0 bases, leaving 14 bases between the germline ends. The CDR3 is 15 amino acids. Germline V CDR1 and CDR2: SGHTA, FQGNSA. The CDR3 here is CASSFGGYMNTEAFF. As DNA, the CDR3 is TGTGCCAGCAGTTTCGGCGGGTACATGAACACTGAAGCTTTCTTT.

A few counts support this clonotype. V gene TRBV7-8 combines with J gene TRBJ2-3; TRBD2 matches at 8 bases. Germline V CDR1 and CDR2: SGHVS, FQNEAQ. V lost 0 bases, J lost 2 bases, and 4 bases stayed unmatched. This CDR3 contains 16 residues. The CDR3 is CASSLARRGATDTQYF. The CDR3 DNA follows: TGTGCCAGCAGCTTAGCTCGGCGGGGGGCCACAGATACGCAGTATTTT. Full variable domain (remainder filled in from reference TRBV7-8 and TRBJ2-3): GAGVSQSPRYKVAKRGQDVALRCDPISGHVSLFWYQQALGQGPEFLTYFQNEAQLDKSGLPSDRFFAERPEGSVSTLKIQRTQQEDSAVYLCASSLARRGATDTQYFGPGTRLTVL.

This clonotype was recorded a few times. The chain combines TRBV4-3 with TRBJ1-6; TRBD1 might be the D (6 bases). V shed 4 bases and J shed 7 bases, with 20 bases lying between them. CDR1 is LGHNA, CDR2 YSLEER, per germline. CDR3 length equals 17 residues. The CDR3 reads CASSLTGGSRNNSPLHF. Written as DNA, the CDR3 is TGCGCCAGCAGCCTCACGGGGGGCTCGAGAAACAATTCACCCCTCCACTTT.

This clonotype showed up just a few times. The chain carries TRBV20-1 and TRBJ2-3; possibly TRBD1 for D (6 bases). CDR3 size: 15 residues. V was shortened by 7 bases and J by 3 bases, with 20 bases between the two germline ends. CDR1 DFQATT and CDR2 SNEGSKA come from the germline V gene (reference sequence). CDR3 nucleotide sequence: TGCAGTGGGGGGCCCCTTTCCGGGAATACAGATACGCAGTATTTT. Its translation: CSGGPLSGNTDTQYF.

V gene TRBV15 combines with J gene TRBJ1-5, with D possibly being TRBD1 (5 bases). With 0 bases removed from V and 3 bases from J, the gap between germline ends came to 9 bases. There are 15 residues in the CDR3. The germline CDR1 and CDR2 sequences are LNHNV and YYDKDF (reference sequence). Here the CDR3 DNA reads TGTGCCACCAGCAGAGACAGGGTCCCCAATCAGCCCCAGCATTTT. It translates to CATSRDRVPNQPQHF.

This clonotype turned up a few times. CDR3 sequence: CASSVGDTNTEAFF. The CDR3 DNA follows: TGTGCCAGCAGCGTTGGGGACACCAACACTGAAGCTTTCTTT. The chain couples TRBV9 to TRBJ1-1, with D perhaps matching TRBD1 (6 bases). V lost 2 bases and J 2 bases, leaving 10 bases between the germline ends. Germline values: CDR1 SGDLS, CDR2 YYNGEE. This CDR3 region has 14 residues.

V is TRBV28 and J is TRBJ2-6, with D hard to call. This CDR3 is 15 amino acids long. Germline V gene sequence: CDR1 MDHEN, CDR2 SYDVKM. With 6 bases removed from V and 4 bases from J, the gap between germline ends came to 13 bases. CDR3 region: CASSSQSAGANVLTF. CDR3 in DNA: TGTGCCAGCAGCTCCCAATCCGCCGGGGCCAACGTCCTGACTTTC. Supplemented by reference TRBV28 and TRBJ2-6, the full variable domain reads DVKVTQSSRYLVKRTGEKVFLECVQDMDHENMFWYRQDPGLGLRLIYFSYDVKMKEKGDIPEGYSVSREKKERFSLILESASTNQTSMYLCASSSQSAGANVLTFGAGSRLTVL.

This clonotype was recorded a few times. This chain links TRBV3-1 with TRBJ1-2; no reliable D call. Trimming shortened V by 1 base and J by 2 bases, and 11 bases separated the two germline ends. The CDR3 loop spans 15 amino acids. Germline V gene data show CDR1 as LGHDT and CDR2 as YNNKEL (reference sequence). The CDR3 loop reads CASSQASGGNYGYTF. In DNA, the CDR3 is TGTGCCAGCAGCCAAGCTTCTGGCGGAAACTATGGCTACACCTTC.

The chain uses TRBV5-1 and TRBJ2-1, with D perhaps matching TRBD2 (7 bases). The CDR3 contains 15 residues. Trimming took off 4 bases at V and 8 bases at J, with 19 bases between the two ends. The germline CDR1 and CDR2 sequences are SGHRS and YFSETQ. The chain's CDR3 is CASSRGRGALDEQFF. CDR3 nucleotides: TGCGCCAGCAGCCGGGGCCGGGGGGCCTTGGATGAGCAGTTCTTC.

The sample holds a few counts of this clonotype. V is TRBV6-6 and J is TRBJ1-5; no clear D. The CDR3 is 14 amino acids. Trimming removed 2 bases at V and 3 bases at J, with 8 bases between. Germline V lookup: CDR1 MNHNY, CDR2 SVGAGI (reference sequence). As DNA, the CDR3 is TGTGCCAGCAGTTACAGTCACCACAATCAGCCCCAGCATTTT. It specifies CASSYSHHNQPQHF.

The chain couples TRBV28 to TRBJ2-7; D gene ambiguous. The germline gives CDR1 MDHEN, CDR2 SYDVKM. This CDR3 spans 14 amino acids. Trimming removed 7 bases from V and 3 bases from J, with 16 bases in between. CDR3 residues: CASNPRDFGYEQYF. In nucleotides, the CDR3 is TGTGCCAGCAATCCCCGAGATTTTGGCTACGAGCAGTACTTC.

This clonotype has only a few counts. The chain combines TRBV5-5 with TRBJ2-7, with D possibly TRBD1 on 6 matching bases. V lost 2 bases and J lost 1, with 10 bases in between. CDR3 length: 14 amino acids. The germline V gene encodes CDR1 SGHKS and CDR2 YYEKEE (reference sequence). The CDR3, as DNA: TGTGCCAGCAGCTTACCACAGGGTTCCTACGAGCAGTACTTC. Translating gives CASSLPQGSYEQYF.

This clonotype has a handful of counts. The chain combines TRBV28 with TRBJ2-3; D unclear. Deletions cut 4 bases from V and 1 base from J, with 9 bases between. This CDR3 region has 14 residues. From germline, CDR1 is MDHEN and CDR2 SYDVKM. CDR3 sequence: CASSSLPGTDTQYF. The CDR3 DNA follows: TGTGCCAGCAGTTCCTTGCCTGGCACAGATACGCAGTATTTT. The complete variable domain, with remaining parts taken from reference TRBV28 and TRBJ2-3, reads DVKVTQSSRYLVKRTGEKVFLECVQDMDHENMFWYRQDPGLGLRLIYFSYDVKMKEKGDIPEGYSVSREKKERFSLILESASTNQTSMYLCASSSLPGTDTQYFGPGTRLTVL.

This clonotype has ten or more counts. The V call is TRBV3-1, the J call TRBJ2-7, with unresolved D. CDR1 LGHDT and CDR2 YNNKEL come from the germline V gene (reference sequence). The CDR3 contains 14 residues. Trimming removed 4 bases from V and 3 bases from J, with 13 bases in between. CDR3: CASSRWEQYYEQYF. CDR3 nucleotide sequence: TGTGCCAGCAGCCGATGGGAACAGTACTACGAGCAGTACTTC.

The chain couples TRBV24-1 to TRBJ2-2; possible D gene TRBD2, 6 bases. The CDR3 runs to 16 residues. From germline, CDR1 is KGHDR and CDR2 SFDVKD. Trimming took off 7 bases at V and 0 bases at J, with 14 bases between the two ends. In nucleotides, the CDR3 is TGTGCCACCAGAACCCCCGGGACTCCGAACACCGGGGAGCTGTTTTTT. Translation gives CATRTPGTPNTGELFF.

This clonotype has more than one count but fewer than ten. The chain links TRBV28 to TRBJ2-3; no reliable D call. Germline V gene lookup returns CDR1 MDHEN and CDR2 SYDVKM. The CDR3 contains 15 residues. The ends were cut back, 3 bases at V and 2 bases at J, with 12 bases in the middle. The CDR3 nucleotides read TGTGCCAGCAGTTTGTTAGTGTGGGACACAGATACGCAGTATTTT. This translates into CASSLLVWDTDTQYF.

This chain joins TRBV24-1 and TRBJ2-2; possibly TRBD1 for D (6 bases). Trimming took off 5 bases at V and 3 bases at J, with 12 bases between the two ends. The germline gives CDR1 KGHDR, CDR2 SFDVKD. This CDR3 is built from 15 residues. The CDR3, as DNA: TGTGCCACCAGTGCCCCAGGGGCCGACACCGGGGAGCTGTTTTTT. Protein: CATSAPGADTGELFF.

This clonotype was observed a handful of times. The rearrangement joins TRBV20-1 to TRBJ1-1; a possible D gene is TRBD1 (5 bases). Germline V gene data show CDR1 as DFQATT and CDR2 as SNEGSKA (reference sequence). The ends were cut back, 6 bases at V and 2 bases at J, with 16 bases in the middle. The CDR3 is made up of 14 amino acids. CDR3 amino acids: CSAPSRQSNTEAFF. As DNA, the CDR3 is TGCAGTGCCCCCTCCCGACAGAGCAACACTGAAGCTTTCTTT.